Presented here are 29 T cell receptor beta chains from one specimen sequenced in a study of blood T cell repertoires in COVID-19. The data were produced by immunoSEQ multiplex PCR, yet TCRdb's version contains in-frame clones alone and is incomplete. The table includes 200,000 or so clones, 83% detected once. The sample taken for sequencing was PBMCs or T cells enriched from blood (not recorded which). These TCRs come from a woman between 50 and 59 years old who had been exposed to COVID-19.

J is TRBJ1-1 and V is TRBV5-4; no clear D gene. CDR3 length: 15 amino acids. The V gene lost 0 bases and the J gene lost 4 bases, with 13 bases spanning the gap. The germline gives CDR1 SGHNT, CDR2 YYREEE (reference sequence). The CDR3 loop reads CASSLEEGLGTEAFF. CDR3 nucleotide sequence: TGTGCCAGCAGCTTGGAAGAGGGCTTGGGCACTGAAGCTTTCTTT.

This chain uses TRBV7-7 with TRBJ2-2, with a weak D call TRBD1 (5 bases). There are 14 residues in the CDR3. The germline V and J ends were trimmed by 5 bases and 1 base, with 8 bases remaining between them. Germline V gives CDR1 SSHAT, CDR2 FNYEAQ (reference sequence). This CDR3 reads CASSRQLNTGELFF. The DNA of the CDR3 is TGTGCCAGCAGCAGACAGCTGAACACCGGGGAGCTGTTTTTT.

The chain couples TRBV12-3 or TRBV12-4 to TRBJ1-3, with D perhaps matching TRBD1 (5 bases). CDR3 size: 13 residues. V lost 11 bases to trimming and J lost 1 base, with 12 bases between them. This CDR3 reads CAVGGMSGNTIYF. In DNA, the CDR3 is TGTGCCGTCGGGGGGATGTCTGGAAACACCATATATTTT.

The chain employs TRBV2 and TRBJ2-7, with D possibly being TRBD1 (5 bases). Per germline, CDR1 SNHLY and CDR2 FYNNEI. V dropped 11 bases and J dropped 3 bases, with 11 bases sitting between them. CDR3 length equals 11 residues. The CDR3 loop reads CAGARDYEQYF. The CDR3 DNA sequence: TGTGCCGGGGCTAGAGACTACGAGCAGTACTTC.

This chain's CDR3 is CASSLTGGTEQFF. Here the CDR3 DNA reads TGTGCCAGCAGTCTGACTGGGGGGACTGAGCAGTTCTTC. The rearrangement uses TRBV12-3 or TRBV12-4 and TRBJ2-1; D is possibly TRBD2 (6 bases). The germline V and J ends were trimmed by 5 bases and 9 bases, with 14 bases remaining between them. The CDR3 is 13 residues long.

The chain links TRBV10-3 to TRBJ1-2, with D possibly being TRBD1 (5 bases). The CDR3 consists of 15 residues. V lost 8 bases, J lost 5 bases, and 21 bases lay in between. The germline CDR1 and CDR2 sequences are ENHRY and SYGVKD. CDR3 DNA: TGTGCCATCCAAGGAAACGGCAGGGATGGGTATGGCTACACCTTC. This gives the protein CAIQGNGRDGYGYTF.

This sequence joins TRBV7-2 and TRBJ2-5, with TRBD2 identical over 8 bases. This CDR3 spans 18 amino acids. Germline CDR1 SGHTA, CDR2 FQGNSA. J was trimmed by 2 bases and V by 5 bases; bases with no gene match: 16. CDR3 protein: CASSRGGWSGGFQETQYF. Written as DNA, the CDR3 is TGTGCCAGCAGCCGCGGAGGGTGGAGCGGGGGCTTTCAAGAGACCCAGTACTTC.

This clone was counted between two and nine times. The V gene is TRBV7-3, the J gene TRBJ2-3, with 13 bases aligning to TRBD2. V lost 3 bases and J lost 6; bases outside the gene matches: 6. Germline V lookup: CDR1 SGHTA, CDR2 FQGTGA. This CDR3 spans 16 amino acids. The CDR3 reads CASSLGLAGIRDTQYF. The CDR3 nucleotides read TGTGCCAGCAGCTTGGGACTAGCGGGGATTAGGGATACGCAGTATTTT.

The genes are TRBV28 and TRBJ1-2; TRBD1 matches at 10 bases. The CDR3 is made up of 14 amino acids. With 10 bases clipped from V and 4 bases from J, the junction kept 9 bases outside the gene matches. Germline values: CDR1 MDHEN, CDR2 SYDVKM. CDR3 DNA sequence: TGTGCCACAGAGTGGACAGGGGGGGGCTATGGCTACACCTTC. This sequence encodes CATEWTGGGYGYTF.

The chain couples TRBV27 to TRBJ1-4; the match to TRBD1 covers 7 bases. CDR3 length: 13 amino acids. CDR1 and CDR2 from the germline V gene are MNHEY and SMNVEV (reference sequence). The junction had 3 bases not matched to a gene; V was cut back by 3 bases and J by 8 bases. The CDR3 DNA reads as TGTGCCAGCAGTTTTAGGGGGCAAGAAAAACTGTTTTTT. It encodes CASSFRGQEKLFF. Drawing the rest from reference TRBV27 and TRBJ1-4, the complete variable domain is EAQVTQNPRYLITVTGKKLTVTCSQNMNHEYMSWYRQDPGLGLRQIYYSMNVEVTDKGDVPEGYKVSRKEKRNFPLILESPSPNQTSLYFCASSFRGQEKLFFGSGTQLSVL.

The J gene is TRBJ1-5, the V gene TRBV2, with D possibly being TRBD1 (5 bases). Germline V lookup: CDR1 SNHLY, CDR2 FYNNEI. The ends were cut back, 7 bases at V and 5 bases at J, with 12 bases in the middle. This CDR3 has 13 residues. In DNA form, the CDR3 reads TGTGCCAGCAAGGCAGGGCAGTATCAGCCCCAGCATTTT. The encoded protein is CASKAGQYQPQHF.

The chain couples TRBV18 to TRBJ1-5; D uncertain. The germline V and J ends were trimmed by 4 bases and 7 bases, with 11 bases remaining between them. The CDR3 extends over 13 amino acids. Germline V gene data show CDR1 as KGHSH and CDR2 as LQKENI. The CDR3 DNA sequence: TGTGCCAGCTCACTAGATCAGCGCCAGCCCCAGCATTTT. This gives the protein CASSLDQRQPQHF. The whole variable domain, filled in from reference TRBV18 and TRBJ1-5, reads NAGVMQNPRHLVRRRGQEARLRCSPMKGHSHVYWYRQLPEEGLKFMVYLQKENIIDESGMPKERFSAEFPKEGPSILRIQQVVRGDSAAYFCASSLDQRQPQHFGDGTRLSIL.

This clone appeared a single time. The V gene is TRBV5-1, the J gene TRBJ1-1, with D perhaps TRBD1 (5 bases). This CDR3 has 12 residues. CDR1 SGHRS and CDR2 YFSETQ come from the germline V gene. Trimming left V 4 bases short and J 5 bases short, with 9 bases between. The CDR3 protein is CASSIQGTEAFF. The CDR3 nucleotides are TGCGCCAGCAGCATCCAGGGAACTGAAGCTTTCTTT.

The chain couples TRBV27 to TRBJ1-5; D is unresolved. The germline CDR1 and CDR2 sequences are MNHEY and SMNVEV (reference sequence). The CDR3 contains 15 residues. V lost 5 bases and J lost 1, with 12 bases in between. CDR3 loop: CASSISRSSNQPQHF. CDR3 bases: TGTGCCAGCAGTATCTCTCGGTCGAGCAATCAGCCCCAGCATTTT.

The rearrangement joins TRBV9 to TRBJ1-1, with no clear D. V gave up 0 bases and J gave up 2 bases, with 11 bases separating them. CDR1 and CDR2 from the germline V gene are SGDLS and YYNGEE. This CDR3 has 15 amino acids. CDR3 amino acids: CASSVGGVSNTEAFF. The DNA for the CDR3 is TGTGCCAGCAGCGTAGGGGGAGTGTCTAACACTGAAGCTTTCTTT.

V and J are TRBV10-2 and TRBJ2-5, with TRBD2 as a possible D gene (5 bases). V was pared by 2 bases and J by 2 bases, with 9 bases between. Germline V CDR1 and CDR2: WSHSY, SAAADI. CDR3 length: 14 amino acids. CDR3 coding DNA: TGCGCCAGCAGTGAGCTGGGAGCGCAAGAGACCCAGTACTTC. This translates into CASSELGAQETQYF.

The CDR3 is CASSQEGQKSYGYTF. CDR3 nucleotides: TGTGCCAGCAGCCAAGAGGGACAGAAGTCGTATGGCTACACCTTC. The J gene is TRBJ1-2, the V gene TRBV4-2; 7 bases agree with TRBD1. V trimming: 0 bases; J trimming: 5 bases; junction bases outside the gene matches: 6. The CDR3 is made up of 15 amino acids. Germline V gives CDR1 LGHNA, CDR2 YNFKEQ.

This clone showed up many times. The V and J genes are TRBV29-1 and TRBJ1-3, with TRBD1 as a possible D gene (6 bases). The CDR3 is made up of 14 amino acids. Germline CDR1 reads SQVTM; CDR2 reads ANQGSEA. V was clipped by 5 bases and J by 0 bases, with 11 bases between them. CDR3 residues: CSVLQGRSGNTIYF. Here the CDR3 DNA reads TGCAGCGTTCTACAGGGCCGCTCTGGAAACACCATATATTTT.

The chain has TRBV24-1 and TRBJ1-2, with D unclear. With 6 bases removed from V and 6 bases from J, the gap between germline ends came to 13 bases. There are 13 residues in the CDR3. Looked up from germline, CDR1 is KGHDR and CDR2 is SFDVKD. CDR3 amino acids: CATSSIPGDGYTF. The CDR3 region has the DNA TGTGCCACCAGTTCCATCCCAGGTGATGGCTACACCTTC.

V and J are TRBV2 and TRBJ2-7; 8 positions agree with TRBD1. Germline V gene sequence: CDR1 SNHLY, CDR2 FYNNEI. V dropped 5 bases and J dropped 2; count of bases not matched to a gene: 14. The length of the CDR3 is 17 residues. The CDR3 DNA reads as TGTGCCAGCAGTCTCCTGGTTAGGACAGGGCGGCCCTACGAGCAGTACTTC. Its protein product is CASSLLVRTGRPYEQYF.

The rearrangement links TRBV6-2 or TRBV6-3 to TRBJ2-7; D is unresolved. The ends were cut back, 6 bases at V and 3 bases at J, with 6 bases in the middle. Germline loops: CDR1 MNHEY, CDR2 SVGEGT. The CDR3 contains 11 residues. The CDR3 is CASSPLYEQYF. For the CDR3, the DNA is TGTGCCAGCAGCCCTCTCTACGAGCAGTACTTC.

The genes are TRBV5-1 and TRBJ1-1; 8 bases align to TRBD1. The germline V gene has CDR1 SGHRS and CDR2 YFSETQ. J lost 5 bases, V lost 3 bases, and 12 bases had no gene match. This CDR3 spans 16 amino acids. CDR3 nucleotide sequence: TGCGCCAGCAGCTCCAGCGGCAGGGGGCGGAAGACTGAAGCTTTCTTT. As protein: CASSSSGRGRKTEAFF.

The V and J genes are TRBV7-2 and TRBJ2-7; no clear D. Germline-derived CDR1 and CDR2 are SGHTA and FQGNSA. This CDR3 region has 12 residues. V was trimmed by 2 bases and J by 5 bases, leaving 7 bases between them. CDR3 amino acids: CASSLMGNEQYF. CDR3 bases: TGTGCCAGCAGCTTAATGGGCAACGAGCAGTACTTC.

This sequence joins TRBV2 and TRBJ1-6; the D gene is possibly TRBD1 (6 bases). The CDR3 has 15 residues. CDR1 SNHLY and CDR2 FYNNEI come from the germline V gene. Trimming removed 5 bases at V and 8 bases at J, with 16 bases between. This chain's CDR3 is CASSPRSAGDSPLHF. CDR3 DNA sequence: TGTGCCAGCAGTCCCCGTAGCGCAGGGGATTCACCCCTCCACTTT. Full variable domain (missing parts from reference TRBV2 and TRBJ1-6): EPEVTQTPSHQVTQMGQEVILRCVPISNHLYFYWYRQILGQKVEFLVSFYNNEISEKSEIFDDQFSVERPDGSNFTLKIRSTKLEDSAMYFCASSPRSAGDSPLHFGNGTRLTVT.

The rearrangement joins TRBV9 to TRBJ1-2; D may be TRBD1 (5 bases). Germline values: CDR1 SGDLS, CDR2 YYNGEE. Trimming cost V 0 bases and J 7 bases, with 10 bases left between them. The CDR3 spans 13 residues. The DNA of the CDR3 is TGTGCCAGCAGCGTAGCTAAGGGGTCTGGCTACACCTTC. Translating it yields CASSVAKGSGYTF.

The chain uses TRBV10-3 and TRBJ1-4; TRBD1 matches at 8 bases. CDR3 length equals 12 residues. Germline-derived CDR1 and CDR2 are ENHRY and SYGVKD. V lost 6 bases to trimming and J lost 8 bases; unmatched junction nucleotides: 2. The CDR3 loop reads CAISRDREKLFF. As DNA, the CDR3 is TGTGCCATCAGCCGGGACAGGGAAAAACTGTTTTTT.

CDR3 residues: CASSPSTGMNTEAFF. Here the CDR3 DNA reads TGTGCCAGCAGCCCCTCGACAGGGATGAACACTGAAGCTTTCTTT. J is TRBJ1-1 and V is TRBV3-1 (or the pseudogene TRBV3-2), with 7 bases identical to TRBD1. The CDR3 extends over 15 amino acids. Germline CDR1 is LGHDT and CDR2 is YNNKEL (reference sequence). J lost 0 bases, V lost 4 bases, and 5 bases had no gene match.

The rearrangement joins TRBV19 to TRBJ2-6; weak D call: TRBD1 (6 bases). Germline assignment: CDR1 LNHDA and CDR2 SQIVND (reference sequence). This CDR3 is 16 amino acids long. The ends were cut back, 4 bases at V and 1 base at J, with 11 bases in the middle. The CDR3 spells CASSNHRESGANVLTF. CDR3 bases: TGTGCCAGTAGTAATCACAGGGAATCTGGGGCCAACGTCCTGACTTTC.

The chain is built from TRBV2 and TRBJ2-5, with a weak D call TRBD1 (5 bases). The germline CDR1 and CDR2 sequences are SNHLY and FYNNEI. The V gene lost 6 bases and the J gene lost 7 bases, with 21 bases spanning the gap. The CDR3 extends over 15 amino acids. For the CDR3, the DNA is TGTGCCAGCAGCGCTAACTTAGGGGCGTTTGGGACCCAGTACTTC. This encodes CASSANLGAFGTQYF. Based on the CDR3 plus reference TRBV2 and TRBJ2-5, the full variable domain is EPEVTQTPSHQVTQMGQEVILRCVPISNHLYFYWYRQILGQKVEFLVSFYNNEISEKSEIFDDQFSVERPDGSNFTLKIRSTKLEDSAMYFCASSANLGAFGTQYFGPGTRLLVL.